This T cell receptor beta chain was found in a study of blood T cell repertoires in COVID-19. Study at large: Specimens from acute and convalescent COVID-19 originated in the United States, Italy and Spain.

Sequencing used immunoSEQ multiplex PCR; TCRdb keeps in-frame clones, though not all of them. The table includes 250,000 to 300,000 clones, about 89% detected once. The CDR3 is 15 residues long. Germline V gives CDR1 SGHAT, CDR2 FQNNGV. V gave up 6 bases and J gave up 0 bases; unmatched junction bases: 3. The clonotype originates from a man aged 35-49 years who had recovered from COVID-19. The material sequenced was PBMCs or T cells enriched from blood (not recorded which). This chain connects TRBV11-2 to TRBJ2-2, with 8 bases lining up with TRBD1. The CDR3 here is CASRTDRANTGELFF. The CDR3 bases are TGTGCCAGCAGGACGGACAGGGCGAACACCGGGGAGCTGTTTTTT.